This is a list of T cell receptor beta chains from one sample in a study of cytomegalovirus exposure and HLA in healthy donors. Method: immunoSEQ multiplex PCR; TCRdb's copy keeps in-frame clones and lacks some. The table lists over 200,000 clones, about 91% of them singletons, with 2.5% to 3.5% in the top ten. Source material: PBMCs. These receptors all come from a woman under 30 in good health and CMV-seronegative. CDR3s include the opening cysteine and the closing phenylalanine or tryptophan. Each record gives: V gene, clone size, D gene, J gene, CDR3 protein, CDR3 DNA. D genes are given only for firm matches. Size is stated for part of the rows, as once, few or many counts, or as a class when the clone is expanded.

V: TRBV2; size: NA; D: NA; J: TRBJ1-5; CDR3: CASRGNNQPQHF; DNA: TGTGCCAGCCGAGGGAACAATCAGCCCCAGCATTTT
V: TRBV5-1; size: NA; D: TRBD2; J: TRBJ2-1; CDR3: CASSLGHRSGRAKGQFF; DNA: TGCGCCAGCAGCTTGGGTCATCGTAGCGGGAGGGCCAAAGGGCAGTTCTTC
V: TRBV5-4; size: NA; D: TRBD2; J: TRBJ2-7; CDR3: CASRKRGAYEQYF; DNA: TGTGCCAGCAGGAAGCGGGGGGCCTACGAGCAGTACTTC
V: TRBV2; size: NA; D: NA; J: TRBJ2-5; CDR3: CASSVRVETQYF; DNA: TGTGCCAGCAGTGTGAGGGTGGAGACCCAGTACTTC
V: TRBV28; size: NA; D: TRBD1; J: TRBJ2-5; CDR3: CASSRPRDRVGQETQYF; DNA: TGTGCCAGCAGCAGACCCCGGGACAGGGTTGGGCAAGAGACCCAGTACTTC
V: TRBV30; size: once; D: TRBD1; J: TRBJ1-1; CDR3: CAWSAKTGGALDTEAFF; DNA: TGTGCCTGGAGTGCCAAGACAGGGGGCGCGTTGGACACTGAAGCTTTCTTT
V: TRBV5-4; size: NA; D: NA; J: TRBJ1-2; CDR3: CASSARTAGANYGYTF; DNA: TGTGCCAGCAGCGCCCGGACAGCCGGAGCTAACTATGGCTACACCTTC
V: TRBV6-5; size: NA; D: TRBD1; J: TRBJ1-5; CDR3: CASSRMQGEPQHF; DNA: TGTGCCAGCAGTAGGATGCAGGGGGAGCCCCAGCATTTT
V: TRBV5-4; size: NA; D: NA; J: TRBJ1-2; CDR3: CASSLGAHYGYTF; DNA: TGTGCCAGCAGCTTGGGAGCCCACTATGGCTACACCTTC
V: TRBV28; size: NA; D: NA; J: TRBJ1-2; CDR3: CASLGGAGYTF; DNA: TGTGCCTCCTTAGGGGGGGCGGGCTACACCTTC
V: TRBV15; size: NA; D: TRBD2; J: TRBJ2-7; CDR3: CATSEGASGKTGSYEQYF; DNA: TGTGCCACCAGCGAGGGGGCTAGCGGGAAGACGGGCTCCTACGAGCAGTACTTC
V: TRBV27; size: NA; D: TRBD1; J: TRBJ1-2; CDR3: CASSLGQGARVGYTF; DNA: TGTGCCAGCAGTTTGGGGCAGGGGGCGCGGGTTGGCTACACCTTC
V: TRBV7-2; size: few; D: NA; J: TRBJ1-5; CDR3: CASSSGIHQPQHF; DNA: TGTGCCAGCAGCTCGGGGATCCATCAGCCCCAGCATTTT
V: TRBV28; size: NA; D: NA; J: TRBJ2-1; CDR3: CASSTPNEQFF; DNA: TGTGCCAGTAGTACACCCAATGAGCAGTTCTTC
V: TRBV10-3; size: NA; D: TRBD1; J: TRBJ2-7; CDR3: CAVQGTGDHYEQYF; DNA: TGTGCCGTCCAAGGGACAGGAGATCACTACGAGCAGTACTTC
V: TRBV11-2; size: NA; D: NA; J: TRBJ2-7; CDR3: CASSHRAELYEQYF; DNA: TGTGCCAGCAGCCACCGAGCGGAGCTCTACGAGCAGTACTTC
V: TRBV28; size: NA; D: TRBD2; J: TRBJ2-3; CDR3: CASSLEREATDTQYF; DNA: TGTGCCAGCAGTTTAGAACGGGAGGCCACAGATACGCAGTATTTT
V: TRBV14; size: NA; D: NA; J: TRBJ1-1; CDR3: CASSQEGGGTEAFF; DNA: TGTGCCAGCAGCCAAGAGGGGGGAGGCACTGAAGCTTTCTTT
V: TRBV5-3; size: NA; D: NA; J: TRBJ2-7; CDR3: CARSEVRGEQYF; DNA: TGTGCCAGAAGCGAAGTCCGGGGCGAGCAGTACTTC
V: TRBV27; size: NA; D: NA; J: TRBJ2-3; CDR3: CASGQLGTDTQYF; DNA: TGTGCCAGCGGACAGCTGGGCACAGATACGCAGTATTTT
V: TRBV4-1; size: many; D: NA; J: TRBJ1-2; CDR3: CASSQVVPGELAANYGYTF; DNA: TGCGCCAGCAGCCAAGTGGTCCCAGGGGAACTCGCAGCTAACTATGGCTACACCTTC
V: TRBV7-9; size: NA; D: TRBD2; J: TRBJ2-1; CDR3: CASSYSGTSDEQFF; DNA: TGTGCCAGCAGCTACTCCGGGACTAGCGATGAGCAGTTCTTC
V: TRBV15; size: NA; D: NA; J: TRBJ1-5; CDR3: CATSRGVENQPQHF; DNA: TGTGCCACCAGCAGAGGCGTCGAAAATCAGCCCCAGCATTTT
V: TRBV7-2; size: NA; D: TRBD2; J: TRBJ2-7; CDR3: CASSFGLAGGSYEQYF; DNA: TGTGCCAGCAGCTTCGGACTAGCGGGAGGTTCCTACGAGCAGTACTTC
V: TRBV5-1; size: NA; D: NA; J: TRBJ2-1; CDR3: CASSTLTGGRTYNEQFF; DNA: TGCGCCAGCAGCACACTGACAGGTGGGCGCACTTACAATGAGCAGTTCTTC
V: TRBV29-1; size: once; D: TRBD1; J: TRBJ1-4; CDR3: CSVSTGEHLEKLFF; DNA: TGCAGCGTTTCTACAGGGGAGCACTTGGAAAAACTGTTTTTT
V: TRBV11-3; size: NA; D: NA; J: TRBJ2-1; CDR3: CASSLKDKGQFF; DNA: TGTGCCAGCAGCTTAAAGGACAAAGGGCAGTTCTTC
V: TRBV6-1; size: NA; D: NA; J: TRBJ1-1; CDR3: CASSLQIYTEAFF; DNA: TGTGCCAGCAGTTTACAGATTTACACTGAAGCTTTCTTT
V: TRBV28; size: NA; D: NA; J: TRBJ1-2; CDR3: CASSPLGGFGYTF; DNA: TGTGCCAGCAGCCCACTCGGAGGGTTTGGCTACACCTTC
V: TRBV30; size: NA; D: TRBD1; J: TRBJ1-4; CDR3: CAWSRTGGEKLFF; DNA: TGTGCCTGGAGTAGGACAGGGGGTGAAAAACTGTTTTTT
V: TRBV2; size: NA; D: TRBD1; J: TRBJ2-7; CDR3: CASNFRQGSDEQYF; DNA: TGTGCCAGCAACTTCAGACAGGGGAGCGACGAGCAGTACTTC
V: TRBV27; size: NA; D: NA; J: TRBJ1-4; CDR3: CASSPSTGWEKLFF; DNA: TGTGCCAGCAGTCCTTCCACGGGGTGGGAAAAACTGTTTTTT
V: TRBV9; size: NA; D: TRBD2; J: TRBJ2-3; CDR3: CASSSREGRADTQYF; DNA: TGTGCCAGCAGCTCGCGGGAGGGCCGGGCAGATACGCAGTATTTT
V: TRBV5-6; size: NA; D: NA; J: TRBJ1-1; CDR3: CASSLGPGRGTEAFF; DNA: TGTGCCAGCAGCTTGGGGCCAGGGAGGGGCACTGAAGCTTTCTTT
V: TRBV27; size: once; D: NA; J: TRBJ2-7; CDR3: CASKKTGAAYEQYF; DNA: TGTGCCAGCAAAAAGACAGGAGCTGCCTACGAGCAGTACTTC
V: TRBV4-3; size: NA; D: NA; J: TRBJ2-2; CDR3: CASSQGSGINTGELFF; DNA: TGCGCCAGCAGCCAAGGGTCGGGGATCAACACCGGGGAGCTGTTTTTT
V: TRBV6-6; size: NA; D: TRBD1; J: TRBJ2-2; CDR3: CASRKQGENTGELFF; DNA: TGTGCCAGCAGGAAACAGGGGGAGAACACCGGGGAGCTGTTTTTT
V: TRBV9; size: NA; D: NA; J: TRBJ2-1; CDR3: CASSASATLFNEQFF; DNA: TGTGCCAGCAGCGCCAGCGCGACCCTCTTCAATGAGCAGTTCTTC
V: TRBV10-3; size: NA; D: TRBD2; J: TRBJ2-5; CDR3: CAISETSGPQETQYF; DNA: TGTGCCATCAGTGAGACTAGCGGGCCCCAAGAGACCCAGTACTTC
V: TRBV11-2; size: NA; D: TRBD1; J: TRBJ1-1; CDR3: CASSFDRGTEAFF; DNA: TGTGCCAGCAGCTTTGACAGGGGAACTGAAGCTTTCTTT
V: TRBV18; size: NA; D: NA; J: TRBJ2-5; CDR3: CASSRGIRETQYF; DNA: TGTGCCAGCTCCAGGGGAATACGAGAGACCCAGTACTTC
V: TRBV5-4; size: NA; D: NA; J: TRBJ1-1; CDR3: CASSLGAAGVGTEAFF; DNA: TGTGCCAGCAGCTTGGGTGCGGCGGGGGTAGGAACTGAAGCTTTCTTT
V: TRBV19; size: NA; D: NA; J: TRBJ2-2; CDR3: CASSIIARDRTNTGELFF; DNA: TGTGCCAGTAGTATAATCGCACGAGACAGGACGAACACCGGGGAGCTGTTTTTT
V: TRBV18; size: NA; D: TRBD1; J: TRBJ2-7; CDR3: CASSRDSSYEQYF; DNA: TGTGCCAGCTCACGGGACAGTTCCTACGAGCAGTACTTC
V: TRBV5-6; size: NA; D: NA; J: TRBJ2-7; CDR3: CASSLSGVVASYEQYF; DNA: TGTGCCAGCAGCTTATCAGGGGTGGTAGCCTCCTACGAGCAGTACTTC
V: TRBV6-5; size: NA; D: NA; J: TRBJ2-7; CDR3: CASIKSGAYEQYF; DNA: TGTGCCAGCATCAAAAGCGGAGCCTACGAGCAGTACTTC
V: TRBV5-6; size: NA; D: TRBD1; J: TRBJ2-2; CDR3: CASSQRGQGVVAGELFF; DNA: TGTGCCAGCAGCCAAAGAGGACAGGGGGTGGTTGCCGGGGAGCTGTTTTTT
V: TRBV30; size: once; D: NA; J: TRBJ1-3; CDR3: CAWSPGILHFSGNTIYF; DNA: TGTGCCTGGAGTCCCGGGATACTGCACTTCTCTGGAAACACCATATATTTT
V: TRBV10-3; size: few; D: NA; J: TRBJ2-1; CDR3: CAISRQDSYNEQFF; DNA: TGTGCCATCAGCAGACAGGACTCCTACAATGAGCAGTTCTTC
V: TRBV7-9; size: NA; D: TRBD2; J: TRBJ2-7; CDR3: CASSFTSGSSYEQYF; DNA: TGTGCCAGCAGCTTTACTAGCGGGAGTTCGTACGAGCAGTACTTC